Listed below are T cell receptor beta chains from one sample, sequenced in a study of T cell changes during pregnancy in multiple sclerosis. Using immunoSEQ multiplex PCR, the repertoire was profiled, and TCRdb retains in-frame clones only, with some absent. The repertoire holds around 79,000 clones, about 89% seen once, with approximately 0.45% in the top ten. The sample here was CD4+ T cells from peripheral blood mononuclear cells, taken in the second trimester of pregnancy. The receptor set was obtained from a female donor with multiple sclerosis, enrolled in a pregnancy study. CDR3s include the opening cysteine and the closing phenylalanine or tryptophan. D genes are given only for firm matches. Not all rows give a size; the values are once, few, many and, for expanded clones, a class.

15,TRBJ1-1,NA,NA,TRBV9,CASSVEARGSTEAFF,TGTGCCAGCAGCGTAGAAGCCCGGGGGAGCACTGAAGCTTTCTTT
13,TRBJ1-1,NA,NA,TRBV6-5,CASSGRFHTEAFF,TGTGCCAGCAGTGGCAGGTTCCACACTGAAGCTTTCTTT
16,TRBJ2-5,TRBD2,NA,TRBV7-2,CASSLVASGGTGTQYF,TGTGCCAGCAGCTTAGTTGCTAGCGGGGGGACGGGGACCCAGTACTTC
16,TRBJ2-1,TRBD2,NA,TRBV13,CASSTTGTSGYNEQFF,TGTGCCAGCAGCACGACCGGGACTAGCGGATACAATGAGCAGTTCTTC
14,TRBJ1-6,NA,NA,TRBV27,CASSPGRENSPLHF,TGTGCCAGCAGCCCAGGAAGGGAGAATTCACCCCTCCACTTT
15,TRBJ1-3,NA,NA,TRBV5-1,CASSIGVSSGNTIYF,TGCGCCAGCAGCATAGGGGTTAGCTCTGGAAACACCATATATTTT
14,TRBJ2-1,NA,NA,TRBV9,CASSVGVSPNEQFF,TGTGCCAGCAGCGTAGGAGTCTCCCCCAATGAGCAGTTCTTC
16,TRBJ2-2,TRBD2,NA,TRBV7-3,CASSLVSGVNTGELFF,TGTGCCAGCAGCTTAGTGAGCGGGGTAAACACCGGGGAGCTGTTTTTT
13,TRBJ2-7,TRBD1,NA,TRBV28,CASRRQGGREQYF,TGTGCCAGCAGGAGACAGGGGGGCCGCGAGCAGTACTTC
16,TRBJ1-1,NA,NA,TRBV18,CASSPEPDRRNTEAFF,TGTGCCAGCTCACCCGAACCCGACAGGAGGAACACTGAAGCTTTCTTT
18,TRBJ2-2,TRBD2,NA,TRBV13,CASSLGLGGARNTGELFF,TGTGCCAGCAGCTTAGGTCTCGGGGGGGCCCGGAACACCGGGGAGCTGTTTTTT
14,TRBJ2-1,NA,NA,TRBV14,CASSQGQVYNEQFF,TGTGCCAGCAGCCAAGGCCAGGTCTACAATGAGCAGTTCTTC
14,TRBJ1-6,TRBD1,once,TRBV18,CASSPGGGNSPLHF,TGTGCCAGCTCGCCAGGGGGAGGTAATTCACCCCTCCACTTT
16,TRBJ1-4,TRBD1,NA,TRBV9,CASSEGQGIGNEKLFF,TGTGCCAGCAGCGAGGGACAGGGGATTGGTAATGAAAAACTGTTTTTT
13,TRBJ2-2,TRBD2,NA,TRBV10-3,CAMGTSGTGELFF,TGTGCCATGGGGACTAGCGGCACCGGGGAGCTGTTTTTT
13,TRBJ1-5,NA,NA,TRBV6-1,CASYVGGYQPQHF,TGTGCCAGCTATGTGGGGGGTTATCAGCCCCAGCATTTT
14,TRBJ2-7,TRBD2,NA,TRBV7-2,CASSYAGVSYEQYF,TGTGCCAGCAGCTACGCGGGGGTCTCCTACGAGCAGTACTTC
14,TRBJ2-7,TRBD1,NA,TRBV2,CASRIGTGVAEQYF,TGTGCCAGCAGAATTGGGACAGGGGTTGCCGAGCAGTACTTC
16,TRBJ1-6,NA,once,TRBV30,CAWSVRARGVYSPLHF,TGTGCCTGGAGTGTAAGGGCCAGGGGAGTATATTCACCCCTCCACTTT
14,TRBJ1-1,TRBD1,NA,TRBV28,CASRKPGQGGGAFF,TGTGCCAGCAGGAAGCCGGGACAGGGAGGAGGAGCTTTCTTT
14,TRBJ1-2,NA,NA,TRBV28,CASSFGGGLYGYTF,TGTGCCAGCAGTTTCGGGGGGGGACTCTATGGCTACACCTTC
14,TRBJ2-1,NA,once,TRBV29-1,CSIRGGPSYNEQFF,TGCAGCATACGAGGAGGCCCTTCCTACAATGAGCAGTTCTTC
15,TRBJ2-1,NA,NA,TRBV15,CATSRDTFRGNEQFF,TGTGCCACCAGCAGAGATACTTTTAGGGGTAATGAGCAGTTCTTC
16,TRBJ2-7,TRBD2,once,TRBV7-9,CASSSTGLDSSYEQYF,TGTGCCAGCAGCTCAACCGGACTAGATTCCTCCTACGAGCAGTACTTC